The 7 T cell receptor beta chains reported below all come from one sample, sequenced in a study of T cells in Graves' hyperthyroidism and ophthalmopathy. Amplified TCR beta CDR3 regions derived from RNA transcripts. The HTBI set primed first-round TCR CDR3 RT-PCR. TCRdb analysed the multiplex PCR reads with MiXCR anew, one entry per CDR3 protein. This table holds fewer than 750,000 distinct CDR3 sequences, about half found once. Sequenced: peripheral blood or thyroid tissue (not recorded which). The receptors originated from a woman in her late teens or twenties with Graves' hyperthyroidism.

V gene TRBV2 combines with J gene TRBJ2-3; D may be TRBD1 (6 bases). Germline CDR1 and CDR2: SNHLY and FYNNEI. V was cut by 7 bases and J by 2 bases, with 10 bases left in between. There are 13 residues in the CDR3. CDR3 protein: CASKRGITDTQYF. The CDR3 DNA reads TGTGCCAGCAAAAGGGGGATCACAGATACGCAGTATTTT. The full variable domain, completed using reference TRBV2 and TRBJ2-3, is EPEVTQTPSHQVTQMGQEVILRCVPISNHLYFYWYRQILGQKVEFLVSFYNNEISEKSEIFDDQFSVERPDGSNFTLKIRSTKLEDSAMYFCASKRGITDTQYFGPGTRLTVL.

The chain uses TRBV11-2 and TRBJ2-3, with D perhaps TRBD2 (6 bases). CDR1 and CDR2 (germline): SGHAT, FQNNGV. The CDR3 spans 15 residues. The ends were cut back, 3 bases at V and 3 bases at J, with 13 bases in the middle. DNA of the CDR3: TGTGCCAGCAGCTTCCCGGGAGATGGTACAGATACGCAGTATTTT. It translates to CASSFPGDGTDTQYF.

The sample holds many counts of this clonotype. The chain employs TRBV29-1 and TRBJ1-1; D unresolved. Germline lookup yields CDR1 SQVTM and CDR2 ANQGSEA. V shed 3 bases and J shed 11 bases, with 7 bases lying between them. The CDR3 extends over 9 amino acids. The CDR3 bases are TGCAGCGTTGAGTATGAGGCTTTCTTT. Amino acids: CSVEYEAFF.

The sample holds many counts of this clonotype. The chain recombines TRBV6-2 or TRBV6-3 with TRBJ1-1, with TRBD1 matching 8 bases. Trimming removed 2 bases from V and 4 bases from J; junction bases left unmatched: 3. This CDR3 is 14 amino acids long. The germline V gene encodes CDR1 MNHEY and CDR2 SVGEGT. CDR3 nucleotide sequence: TGTGCCAGCAGTTACCCAGACAGGGGCACTGAAGCTTTCTTT. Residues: CASSYPDRGTEAFF.

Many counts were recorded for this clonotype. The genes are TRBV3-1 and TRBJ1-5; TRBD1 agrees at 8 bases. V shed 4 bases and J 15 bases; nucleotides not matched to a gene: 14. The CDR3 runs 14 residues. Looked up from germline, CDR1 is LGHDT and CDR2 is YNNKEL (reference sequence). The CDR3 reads CASSRDRTRLRLHF. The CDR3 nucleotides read TGTGCCAGCAGCCGGGACAGGACCCGCTTAAGATTGCATTTT.

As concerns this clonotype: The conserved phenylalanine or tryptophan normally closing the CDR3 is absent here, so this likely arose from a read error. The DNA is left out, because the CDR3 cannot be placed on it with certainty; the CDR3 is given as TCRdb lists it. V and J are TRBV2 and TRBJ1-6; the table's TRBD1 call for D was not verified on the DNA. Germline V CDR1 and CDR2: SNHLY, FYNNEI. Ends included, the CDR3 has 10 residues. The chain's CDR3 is CAISSGTGDL.

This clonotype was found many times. This chain's CDR3 is CASSFGPDTIYF. Here the CDR3 DNA reads TGTGCCAGCAGCTTCGGGCCTGACACCATATATTTT. V gene TRBV4-2 combines with J gene TRBJ1-3, with no clear D. This CDR3 has 12 amino acids. The V and J ends lost 5 bases and 8 bases respectively, with 10 bases between them. CDR1 and CDR2 from the germline V gene are LGHNA and YNFKEQ.